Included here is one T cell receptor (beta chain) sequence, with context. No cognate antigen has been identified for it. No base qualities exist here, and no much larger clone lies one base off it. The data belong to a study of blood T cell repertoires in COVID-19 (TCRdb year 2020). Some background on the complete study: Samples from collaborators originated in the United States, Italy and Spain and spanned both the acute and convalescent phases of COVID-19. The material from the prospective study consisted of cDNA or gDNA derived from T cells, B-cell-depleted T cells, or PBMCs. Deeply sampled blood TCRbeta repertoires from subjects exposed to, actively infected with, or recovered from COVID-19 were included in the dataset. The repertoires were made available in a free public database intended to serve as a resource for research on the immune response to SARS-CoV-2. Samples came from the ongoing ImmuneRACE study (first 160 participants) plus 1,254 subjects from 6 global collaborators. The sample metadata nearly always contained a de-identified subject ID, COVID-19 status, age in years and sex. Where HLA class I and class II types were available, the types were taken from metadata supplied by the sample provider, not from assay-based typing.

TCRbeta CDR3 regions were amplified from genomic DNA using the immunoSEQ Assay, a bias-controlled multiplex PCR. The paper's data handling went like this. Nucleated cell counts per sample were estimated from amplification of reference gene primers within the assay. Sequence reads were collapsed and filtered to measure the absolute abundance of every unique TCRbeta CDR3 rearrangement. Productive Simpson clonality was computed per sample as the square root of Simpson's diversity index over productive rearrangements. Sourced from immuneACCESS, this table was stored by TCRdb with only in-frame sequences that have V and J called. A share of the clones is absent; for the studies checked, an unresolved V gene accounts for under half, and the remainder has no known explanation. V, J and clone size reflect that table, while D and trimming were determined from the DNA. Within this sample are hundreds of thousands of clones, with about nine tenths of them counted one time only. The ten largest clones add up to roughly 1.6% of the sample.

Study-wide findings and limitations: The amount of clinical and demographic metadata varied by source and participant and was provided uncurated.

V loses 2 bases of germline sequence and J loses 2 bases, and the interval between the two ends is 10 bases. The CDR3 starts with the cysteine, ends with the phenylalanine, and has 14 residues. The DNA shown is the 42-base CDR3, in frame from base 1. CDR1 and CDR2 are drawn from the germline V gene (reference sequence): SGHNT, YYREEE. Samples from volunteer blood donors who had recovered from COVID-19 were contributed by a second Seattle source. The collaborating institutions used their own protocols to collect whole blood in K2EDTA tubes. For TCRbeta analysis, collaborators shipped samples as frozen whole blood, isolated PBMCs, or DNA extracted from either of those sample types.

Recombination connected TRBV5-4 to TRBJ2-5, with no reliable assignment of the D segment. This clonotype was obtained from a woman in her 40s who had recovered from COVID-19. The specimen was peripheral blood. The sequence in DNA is TGTGCCAGCAGCTTCAGCCGGGTACAAGAGACCCAGTACTTC. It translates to CASSFSRVQETQYF.